The 26 T cell receptor beta chains given below trace back to one sample, sequenced in a study of tissue T cells after allogeneic stem cell transplantation. Produced via immunoSEQ multiplex PCR; TCRdb's table is partial and in-frame only. This repertoire shows approximately 4,000 clones, roughly 50% found once; its top ten account for under 12%. The sample's time point: mouse harvest day 7 after allogeneic transplant. Each mouse received 10^7 T-cell-depleted marrow cells plus 10^6 splenic CD5+ T cells by tail vein. Sequenced material: lymph node tissue. These receptors were collected from a female BALB/c mouse given C57BL/6 T cells with graft-versus-host disease after an allogeneic hematopoietic cell transplant.

For this clone: Genes and germline come from the mouse. The read terminates 1 residue before the CDR3 end, so the remaining end is supplied by the germline J gene. This chain links TRBV26 with TRBJ1-4; possible D gene TRBD1, 5 bases. This CDR3 spans 15 amino acids. The V end was cut by 4 bases, the J end by 3 bases, with 12 bases between. CDR1 KGHPV and CDR2 FQNQEV come from the germline V gene (reference sequence). The part of the CDR3 DNA that was read is TGTGCCAGCAGTCCCAGGGAGACGGCCAACGAAAGATTATTT. It is translated as CASSPRETANERLF. The whole CDR3 region reads CASSPRETANERLFF.

Note on this clone: Mouse gene names apply. The DNA ends 1 residue before the CDR3 does, and the rest of the CDR3 is filled in from the germline J gene. J is TRBJ1-1 and V is TRBV2, with D possibly being TRBD1 (5 bases). The V gene lost 0 bases and the J gene lost 3 bases, with 8 bases spanning the gap. CDR1 LGHNA and CDR2 YSYQKL come from the germline V gene. The CDR3 has 14 residues. This chain's CDR3 is CASSQDRGYTEVFF. The covered CDR3 bases are TGTGCCAGCAGCCAAGATCGGGGCTACACAGAAGTCTTC. Together with reference TRBV2 and TRBJ1-1, the CDR3 gives the full variable domain: DPKIIQKPKYLVAVTGSEKILICEQYLGHNAMYWYRQSAKKPLEFMFSYSYQKLMDNQTASSRFQPQSSKKNHLDLQITALKPDDSATYFCASSQDRGYTEVFFGKGTRLTVV.

On this clone itself: The listed genes are named as in mouse. The observed sequence ends 1 residue before the CDR3 terminus, with the missing tail filled in from the germline J gene. The V gene is TRBV1, the J gene TRBJ1-5; D is uncertain. Germline V gene sequence: CDR1 NSQYPW, CDR2 LRSPGD (reference sequence). This CDR3 region has 14 residues. Trimming shortened V by 1 base and J by 1 base, and 5 bases separated the two germline ends. Here the CDR3 reads CTCSAVQNNQAPLF. The covered CDR3 bases are TGCACCTGCAGTGCAGTACAGAACAACCAGGCTCCGCTT.

Remarks on this clone: Mouse germline and gene names are used. From the germline J gene comes the end of the CDR3, since the read stops 1 residue before it. The chain employs TRBV3 and TRBJ2-7, with D uncertain. Germline V lookup: CDR1 SNHLY, CDR2 FYNGKV (reference sequence). The CDR3 runs 13 residues. Trimming shortened V by 1 base and J by 0 bases, and 4 bases separated the two germline ends. The CDR3 sequence is CASSLEDSYEQYF. CDR3 DNA (partial): TGTGCCAGCAGCTTAGAGGACTCCTATGAACAGTAC.

Comments on this clone: Germline and genes: mouse. The observed sequence ends 1 residue before the CDR3 terminus, with the missing tail filled in from the germline J gene. The chain has TRBV26 and TRBJ1-5; a possible D gene is TRBD1 (6 bases). The germline V gene has CDR1 KGHPV and CDR2 FQNQEV (reference sequence). The CDR3 has 13 amino acids. Trimming shortened V by 4 bases and J by 4 bases, and 8 bases separated the two germline ends. Here the CDR3 reads CASSPGQNQAPLF. The part of the CDR3 DNA that was read is TGTGCCAGCAGTCCGGGACAAAACCAGGCTCCGCTT.

In the case of this clone: The gene names given are mouse names. The read is 1 residue too short to cover the CDR3 end, so that end is filled in from the germline J gene. The chain recombines TRBV1 with TRBJ1-1; 7 bases match TRBD1. Germline values: CDR1 NSQYPW, CDR2 LRSPGD (reference sequence). There are 13 residues in the CDR3. Trimming cost V 4 bases and J 7 bases; bases outside gene matches: 6. CDR3 DNA, as far as it was read: TGCACCTGCAGTGTAGGGACAGCAAAAGAAGTCTTC. It codes for CTCSVGTAKEVF. From start to end, the CDR3 is CTCSVGTAKEVFF. The full variable domain, completed using reference TRBV1 and TRBJ1-1, is VTLLEQNPRWRLVPRGQAVNLRCILKNSQYPWMSWYQQDLQKQLQWLFTLRSPGDKEVKSLPGADYLATRVTDTELRLQVANMSQGRTLYCTCSVGTAKEVFFGKGTRLTVV.

With regard to this clone: Mouse names are used for the genes. The observed sequence ends 1 residue before the CDR3 terminus, with the missing tail filled in from the germline J gene. The chain couples TRBV13-2 to TRBJ2-2; 8 bases are shared with TRBD2. Germline V gives CDR1 NNHNN, CDR2 SYGAGS (reference sequence). After removal of 5 bases from V and 0 bases from J, the junction contained 3 bases not matched to a gene. The CDR3 is 15 residues long. The covered CDR3 bases are TGTGCCAGCGGAGGACTGGGTGCAAACACCGGGCAGCTCTAC. Translation gives CASGGLGANTGQLY. The complete CDR3 reads CASGGLGANTGQLYF.

This clone was seen more than once but under ten times. Mouse gene names and germline throughout. CDR3 bases read: TGTGCCAGCAGCTGGGGGGGCGCGGCTGAGCAGTTC. Amino acid sequence: CASSWGGAAEQF. In full, the CDR3 reads CASSWGGAAEQFF. The chain is built from TRBV4 and TRBJ2-1, with 8 bases identical to TRBD2. The CDR3 is cut off 1 residue early in the read; its end comes from the germline J gene. Germline lookup yields CDR1 LGHDT and CDR2 YNNKQL (reference sequence). The CDR3 contains 13 residues. Germline trimming cut 4 bases from V and 7 bases from J; bases unmatched to any gene: 3.

This clone was counted only a few times. The genes are named according to mouse. The read stops 1 residue short of the end of the CDR3; the missing end is completed from the germline J gene. This chain uses TRBV15 with TRBJ2-1, with 12 positions matching TRBD2. CDR3 length equals 15 residues. CDR1 and CDR2 (germline): SGHND, FRSKSL. V shed 6 bases and J 7 bases; nucleotides not matched to a gene: 7. CDR3 amino acids: CASRRLGGREAEQFF. The CDR3 bases that were read are TGTGCCAGCAGGCGACTGGGGGGGCGCGAGGCTGAGCAGTTC.

By frequency in the sample, this clone is medium-sized (0.01 to 0.1%). The gene symbols are mouse symbols. The read terminates 1 residue ahead of where the CDR3 ends, so the germline J gene completes it. This sequence joins TRBV29 and TRBJ2-7; TRBD2 might be the D (6 bases). The germline V gene has CDR1 MSHET and CDR2 SYDVDS. V lost 4 bases, J lost 3 bases, and 10 bases lay in between. The CDR3 extends over 13 amino acids. The CDR3 bases that were read are TGTGCTAGCAGTTCGGGACTCTTCTATGAACAGTAC. It encodes CASSSGLFYEQY. Given in full, the CDR3 is CASSSGLFYEQYF.

A remark on this clone: Mouse gene names apply. The read is 1 residue too short to cover the CDR3 end, so that end is filled in from the germline J gene. The chain joins TRBV20 to TRBJ2-5; 10 positions match TRBD1. The germline gives CDR1 GFQATS, CDR2 STVNSAI. V was pared by 6 bases and J by 5 bases, with 5 bases of the junction left unmatched. The CDR3 extends over 13 amino acids. The covered CDR3 bases are TGTGGTGCGACAGGGGGCGGGAGAGACACCCAGTAC. Its translation is CGATGGGRDTQY. The entire CDR3 reads CGATGGGRDTQYF.

A remark on this clone: Gene labels here are mouse ones. From the germline J gene comes the end of the CDR3, since the read stops 1 residue before it. This chain links TRBV26 with TRBJ2-7; possible D gene TRBD1, 5 bases. V lost 4 bases and J 0 bases, leaving 10 bases between the germline ends. This CDR3 region has 14 residues. Germline CDR1 is KGHPV and CDR2 is FQNQEV (reference sequence). CDR3 DNA, as far as it was read: TGTGCCAGCAGTCCCGGACAAAGCTCCTATGAACAGTAC. Translation: CASSPGQSSYEQY. The CDR3 in its entirety is CASSPGQSSYEQYF.

Note on this clone: Mouse names are used for the genes. With the read ending 1 residue before the CDR3 end, the germline J gene is used to fill in that end. The identical CDR3 is also encoded by other nucleotide sequences in the sample. This sequence joins TRBV13-1 and TRBJ2-5; 8 bases map to TRBD2. Germline V CDR1 and CDR2: NSHNY, SYGAGN. The CDR3 extends over 17 amino acids. V dropped 2 bases and J dropped 0; count of bases not matched to a gene: 8. CDR3 loop: CASSEAGGPFNQDTQYF. CDR3 DNA, as far as it was read: TGTGCCAGCAGTGAGGCTGGGGGGCCTTTTAACCAAGACACCCAGTAC.

This clone was observed a few times. Here the gene names and germline are mouse. The CDR3 DNA, read in part, is TGTGCCAGCAGTGATAAACAGGGGGCGGGGGCTGAGCAGTTC. This codes for CASSDKQGAGAEQF. The entire CDR3 protein is CASSDKQGAGAEQFF. The chain couples TRBV13-3 to TRBJ2-1; 9 nucleotides agree with TRBD1. The read terminates 1 residue before the CDR3 end, so the remaining end is supplied by the germline J gene. Germline V gene sequence: CDR1 NNHDY, CDR2 SYVADS. With V trimmed by 1 base and J by 7 bases, 6 bases remained unmatched. The CDR3 has 15 amino acids.

As for this clone: Gene labels here are mouse ones. The CDR3 region is CASSRGWGGTYEQYF. The CDR3 bases that were read are TGTGCCAGCAGTAGGGGCTGGGGGGGCACTTATGAACAGTAC. V usage is TRBV19 and J usage is TRBJ2-7; 10 bases are a match to TRBD2. The read ends 1 residue shy of where the CDR3 ends; the end is completed using the germline J gene. CDR3 size: 15 residues. Germline lookup yields CDR1 FNHDT and CDR2 SITEND (reference sequence). J gave up 4 bases and V 3 bases, and 7 bases lay outside the gene matches.

Note on this clone: Germline and genes here are mouse. With the read ending 1 residue before the CDR3 end, the germline J gene is used to fill in that end. The chain employs TRBV26 and TRBJ2-1, with D tentatively TRBD1 (6 bases). CDR1 and CDR2 from the germline V gene are KGHPV and FQNQEV (reference sequence). The length of the CDR3 is 14 residues. Trimming cost V 3 bases and J 3 bases, with 9 bases left between them. The CDR3 protein is CASSLRDIYAEQFF. The covered CDR3 bases are TGTGCCAGCAGTCTCCGGGACATCTATGCTGAGCAGTTC.

Details on this clone: All gene names here are mouse names. Read sequence stops 1 residue before the CDR3 end, and the germline J gene provides the missing end. The J gene is TRBJ1-2, the V gene TRBV26, with D hard to call. Germline lookup yields CDR1 KGHPV and CDR2 FQNQEV (reference sequence). The CDR3 totals 13 residues. V shed 2 bases and J shed 0 bases, with 4 bases lying between them. The CDR3 sequence is CASSLETNSDYTF. CDR3 bases read: TGTGCCAGCAGTCTGGAAACAAACTCCGACTACACC.

This clone was detected a few times. Genes and germline are mouse. The read stops 1 residue short of the end of the CDR3; the missing end is completed from the germline J gene. This chain uses TRBV2 with TRBJ2-7; no definite D call. V lost 2 bases and J 3 bases, leaving 5 bases between the germline ends. Germline V gene sequence: CDR1 LGHNA, CDR2 YSYQKL. The CDR3 is made up of 12 amino acids. CDR3 protein: CASSQPSYEQYF. CDR3 DNA (partial): TGTGCCAGCAGCCAACCCAGCTATGAACAGTAC.

This clone was observed a handful of times. Genes here carry mouse names. The CDR3 end falls 1 residue outside the read, so it is completed with the germline J gene. The V gene is TRBV26, the J gene TRBJ1-4; D unresolved. The CDR3 is 13 amino acids. V was shortened by 2 bases and J by 4 bases, with 5 bases between the two germline ends. CDR1 is KGHPV and CDR2 is FQNQEV in the germline V gene (reference sequence). CDR3 in amino acids: CASSLGFNERLFF. The DNA read from the CDR3 is TGTGCCAGCAGTCTGGGATTCAACGAAAGATTATTT.

Regarding this clone: Mouse gene names apply. The DNA read from the CDR3 is TGTGCCAGCAGTCACAGGGTGAGCACAGAAGTCTTC. Its translation: CASSHRVSTEVF. The complete CDR3 protein is CASSHRVSTEVFF. The chain carries TRBV26 and TRBJ1-1; the D gene is possibly TRBD1 (6 bases). Sequencing ends 1 residue short of the CDR3 end; the germline J gene provides the rest. Germline V gene sequence: CDR1 KGHPV, CDR2 FQNQEV (reference sequence). This CDR3 has 13 residues. With 4 bases removed from V and 4 bases from J, the gap between germline ends came to 10 bases.

Concerning this clone: All gene names here are mouse names. The sequence runs out 1 residue before the end of the CDR3; the remainder is reconstructed from the germline J gene. The V call is TRBV29, the J call TRBJ1-4; tentatively, D is TRBD1 (6 bases). V gave up 3 bases and J gave up 6 bases, with 11 bases separating them. Germline CDR1 and CDR2: MSHET and SYDVDS. The length of the CDR3 is 14 residues. The CDR3 bases that were read are TGTGCTAGCAGTTTCTCCGGGACATACGAAAGATTATTT. Its protein product is CASSFSGTYERLF. In full, the CDR3 is CASSFSGTYERLFF.

Notes on this clone: The listed genes are named as in mouse. With the read ending 1 residue before the CDR3 end, the germline J gene is used to fill in that end. The rearrangement uses TRBV4 and TRBJ2-4; D is undetermined. The CDR3 has 11 amino acids. Germline V CDR1 and CDR2: LGHDT, YNNKQL (reference sequence). V lost 5 bases, J lost 3 bases, and 3 bases lay in between. CDR3: CASSPQNTLYF. Partial CDR3 DNA: TGTGCCAGCAGCCCGCAAAACACCTTGTAC.

About this clone itself: Mouse gene names and germline throughout. The covered CDR3 bases are TGTGCCAGCGGTGATGCTGGCTGGGGGGGGAGCTCCTATGAACAGTAC. It translates to CASGDAGWGGSSYEQY. In full, the CDR3 is CASGDAGWGGSSYEQYF. The rearrangement joins TRBV13-2 to TRBJ2-7; 9 bases agree with TRBD2. The CDR3 extends 1 residue past the end of the read, so its final part is completed from the germline J gene. The CDR3 consists of 17 residues. From germline, CDR1 is NNHNN and CDR2 SYGAGS (reference sequence). J lost 0 bases, V lost 0 bases, and 7 bases had no gene match.

As for this clone: Mouse names are used for the genes. This CDR3 is CASSRDPVLGGEDTQYF. CDR3 bases read: TGTGCTAGCAGTAGAGATCCGGTACTGGGGGGGGAAGACACCCAGTAC. The genes are TRBV17 and TRBJ2-5; 10 bases map to TRBD2. Read sequence stops 1 residue before the CDR3 end, and the germline J gene provides the missing end. Germline V CDR1 and CDR2: MNHDT, YYDKIL. The V gene end was trimmed by 0 bases and the J gene end by 4 bases; junction bases not matched to a gene: 7. This CDR3 has 17 residues.

This clone is large in the sample. Any gene name here is a mouse gene name. The read terminates 1 residue ahead of where the CDR3 ends, so the germline J gene completes it. The V and J genes are TRBV26 and TRBJ1-2, with D perhaps TRBD1 (5 bases). Trimming took off 3 bases at V and 5 bases at J, with 10 bases between the two ends. Per germline, CDR1 KGHPV and CDR2 FQNQEV (reference sequence). CDR3 length: 13 residues. The sequenced CDR3 bases are TGTGCCAGCAGTCTCGCAGGGCGTTCCGACTACACC. Protein product: CASSLAGRSDYT. The CDR3 in full is CASSLAGRSDYTF.

This clone was found a few times. Gene names and germline match the mouse. The CDR3 goes on 1 residue after the read ends, and that part is filled in from the germline J gene. This sequence joins TRBV4 and TRBJ2-7; 9 bases are a match to TRBD2. Trimming at V came to 5 bases and at J to 0 bases, leaving 5 bases not matched to a gene. The CDR3 loop spans 15 amino acids. Germline assignment: CDR1 LGHDT and CDR2 YNNKQL (reference sequence). The part of the CDR3 DNA that was read is TGTGCCAGCAGCGCCCGGACTGGGGTCTCCTATGAACAGTAC. This encodes CASSARTGVSYEQY. In full, the CDR3 is CASSARTGVSYEQYF.